Described below is a single T cell receptor beta chain sequence and its context. Its antigen remains unidentified. It has no much larger one-base neighbor in the sample; base qualities were not kept. The CDR3 regions of human TCRbeta chains were analyzed by immunosequencing. On the study's bioinformatics: Repertoire TCRs were matched against a reference library of SARS-CoV-2-specific TCRs generated with the MIRA antigen-specificity platform. Breadth was defined as the fraction of unique TCRs that were SARS-CoV-2-associated, and depth was defined as the fraction of total T cells that were SARS-CoV-2-associated. Each spike-specific TCR was assigned to its reactive spike region and to a CD4 or CD8 class using the MIRA data. Log10-transformed breadth and depth values were compared by one-way ANOVA with Sidak's multiple comparisons tests. TCRdb obtained this table from immuneACCESS and retained in-frame rearrangements with V and J assigned. These tables miss some clones; where compared with another copy, unresolved V genes account for less than half of the shortfall, and the remainder is unexplained. V, J and clone size are taken as reported in that table, and D and trimming were inferred from the DNA itself. Present in this sample are around 100,000 clones, 70% to 90% of which were seen just once. 2% to 3% of the sample lies in the top ten.

Read against the paper, the sample's time point label means: about 28 days (+/-7) after the second vaccine dose. AZD1222 recipients whose second dose came at about 4 weeks and those whose second dose came at about 12 weeks were combined into one group, since spike-specific TCR depth and breadth did not differ between the two schedules. Samples from vaccinated people were obtained from the UK trials COV001 and COV002, which included a single-blind randomized controlled phase 2/3 trial of AZD1222 (ChAdOx1 nCoV-19) in healthy adults. For TCRbeta chain sequencing, PBMC samples from trial participants were taken at day 0 and at day 28 after the second dose. This entry comes from a study of T cell responses to AZD1222 COVID-19 vaccine (dated by TCRdb to 2020 to 2023). Concerning the study at large: TCR sequencing was performed for 233 trial participants, of whom 200 to 220 were given two doses of AZD1222 and 26 were given two doses of MenACWY control vaccine. Enrollment into the trials was organized by age into subgroups of 18-55, 56-69 and 70-plus years, and those subgroups contained approximately 160, 26 and 62 TCR-sequenced participants, respectively.

As encoded in the germline V gene, CDR1 is KGHSH while CDR2 is LQKENI. The germline ends are 6 bases apart after V is trimmed by 0 bases and J by 4 bases. The CDR3 holds 14 amino acids from the cysteine to the phenylalanine. The DNA shown is the 42-base CDR3, in frame from base 1. Broader findings and caveats from the paper: Reportedly, close to half of the unique spike-specific TCRs recognized epitopes lying outside the regions that are mutated in the B.1.351 and B.1.1.7 variants. Because no day 14 peak-response samples were available, repertoires were characterized only after the peak T cell response. Participants were mostly white British, with more females than males. The authors suggested clonal diversity may have been underestimated. CD4 TCRs associated with the vaccine covered the entire spike protein, and the dominant responses were in regions 160-218 and 743-854. Spike-specific TCR breadth and depth rose significantly after two AZD1222 doses compared with day 0 and with MenACWY recipients. The 56-69-year group was small, and its depth increase did not reach significance, likely because of low power. Only a handful of AZD1222 recipients were SARS-CoV-2 seropositive at baseline, limiting conclusions about previously exposed vaccinees.

Here the sequenced sample was peripheral blood, taken 28 days after the second AZD1222 dose. The sequence was obtained from an adult who received the AZD1222 COVID-19 vaccine. The rearrangement joined TRBV18 to TRBJ1-4, with the D segment identity uncertain. The CDR3 is CASSPPKDNEKLFF. The DNA is TGTGCCAGCTCACCACCGAAGGATAATGAAAAACTGTTTTTT.